These 6 T cell receptor beta chains were all obtained from the same sample, sequenced in a study of T cell changes during pregnancy in multiple sclerosis. Measured with immunoSEQ multiplex PCR; TCRdb has only the in-frame clones, and not every one. The table shows some 30,000 clones, with about 89% occurring only once. This sample comprised CD8+ T cells from peripheral blood mononuclear cells, obtained before pregnancy. These receptors all come from a female donor with multiple sclerosis, enrolled in a pregnancy study.

This rearrangement joins TRBV15 to TRBJ1-5; no clear D gene. CDR1 is LNHNV and CDR2 is YYDKDF in the germline V gene (reference sequence). There are 16 residues in the CDR3. V was shortened by 1 base and J by 1 base, with 11 bases between the two germline ends. In nucleotides, the CDR3 is TGTGCCACCAGCAGAGTAACGAGCGGAAGCAATCAGCCCCAGCATTTT. It specifies CATSRVTSGSNQPQHF.

By sample fraction, this clone is medium-sized. In the same sample, other DNA sequences code for this CDR3. The V gene is TRBV4-1, the J gene TRBJ2-7, with TRBD1 matching over 10 bases. V lost 3 bases and J lost 2; bases outside the gene matches: 7. This CDR3 has 16 amino acids. The germline V gene has CDR1 MGHRA and CDR2 YSYEKL. This CDR3 reads CASSQGPGQGTYEQYF. CDR3 DNA sequence: TGCGCCAGCAGCCAGGGGCCGGGACAGGGGACCTACGAGCAGTACTTC.

The V gene is TRBV4-1, the J gene TRBJ1-1; D is perhaps TRBD1 (5 bases). This CDR3 spans 15 amino acids. V was trimmed by 1 base and J by 0 bases, leaving 9 bases between them. Germline V CDR1 and CDR2: MGHRA, YSYEKL. The CDR3 is CASSQVGLMNTEAFF. The CDR3 nucleotides are TGCGCCAGCAGCCAAGTGGGGCTAATGAACACTGAAGCTTTCTTT.

This chain connects TRBV28 to TRBJ1-1; 9 bases match TRBD1. The CDR3 has 16 residues. Germline V gene lookup returns CDR1 MDHEN and CDR2 SYDVKM. V was clipped by 6 bases and J by 3 bases; unmatched bases: 11. This CDR3 is CASSYPRTGAYTEAFF. CDR3 DNA: TGTGCCAGCAGCTACCCCAGGACAGGGGCCTACACTGAAGCTTTCTTT.

The chain joins TRBV6-4 to TRBJ1-5, with a tentative D call TRBD1 (6 bases). V gave up 6 bases and J gave up 2 bases, with 11 bases separating them. Germline V gene data show CDR1 as MRHNA and CDR2 as SNTAGT. The CDR3 has 14 residues. Here the CDR3 reads CASSPGVGNQPQHF. CDR3 nucleotide sequence: TGTGCCAGCAGCCCAGGGGTGGGCAATCAGCCCCAGCATTTT.

The CDR3 coding sequence is TGTGCCTGGAGTCTAAATGCCGCTAGGGGCTACACCTTC. It yields the protein CAWSLNAARGYTF. The V and J genes are TRBV30 and TRBJ1-2; no reliable D call. CDR3 size: 13 residues. Trimming removed 2 bases at V and 8 bases at J, with 15 bases between. CDR1 is GTSNPN and CDR2 is SVGIG in the germline V gene (reference sequence).